A selection of T cell receptor beta chains follows, all from one sample in a study of CD8+ T cells in alopecia areata. Method: immunoSEQ multiplex PCR; TCRdb's copy keeps in-frame clones and lacks some. In the table there are some 120,000 clones, around three fifths of which are singletons. The material was CD8+ T cells sorted from blood, obtained at week 24, from a patient treated with tofacitinib. The receptor set was obtained from a human donor with alopecia areata. Both conserved end residues are part of each CDR3. The order of the fields is clone size, D gene, V gene, J gene, CDR3 DNA, CDR3 protein. D genes are given only for firm matches. Clone size is given for some rows only: seen once, a few or many times, or a class if the clone is expanded.

clone size: NA
D gene: NA
V gene: TRBV30
J gene: TRBJ1-2
CDR3 DNA: TGTGCCTGGACCTCCGGCTATGGCTACACCTTC
CDR3 protein: CAWTSGYGYTF

clone size: few
D gene: TRBD2
V gene: TRBV6-6
J gene: TRBJ2-5
CDR3 DNA: TGTGCCAGCAGCGGACTAGCGGGGGGCGTCCAAGAGACCCAGTACTTC
CDR3 protein: CASSGLAGGVQETQYF

clone size: few
D gene: NA
V gene: TRBV4-2
J gene: TRBJ1-3
CDR3 DNA: TGTGCCAGCAGCTCCTACCAAATCGGGGGCTCTGGAAACACCATATATTTT
CDR3 protein: CASSSYQIGGSGNTIYF

clone size: NA
D gene: NA
V gene: TRBV2
J gene: TRBJ1-5
CDR3 DNA: TGTGCCAGCAGCCTTTCCGGGACACAAACGAGCAATCAGCCCCAGCATTTT
CDR3 protein: CASSLSGTQTSNQPQHF

clone size: few
D gene: NA
V gene: TRBV9
J gene: TRBJ1-2
CDR3 DNA: TGTGCCAGCAGCGTTAACGGGTACACTAACTATGGCTACACCTTC
CDR3 protein: CASSVNGYTNYGYTF

clone size: NA
D gene: NA
V gene: TRBV15
J gene: TRBJ2-7
CDR3 DNA: TGTGCCACCAGTCCCGATAGGCGCGAGCAGTACTTC
CDR3 protein: CATSPDRREQYF

clone size: NA
D gene: NA
V gene: TRBV19
J gene: TRBJ2-7
CDR3 DNA: TGTGCCAGTAGTATAGGATACCTCCGGGAGCAGTACTTC
CDR3 protein: CASSIGYLREQYF

clone size: NA
D gene: NA
V gene: TRBV13
J gene: TRBJ2-1
CDR3 DNA: TGTGCCAGCAGCTTAGTGGAGTTGAGGGAGAATGAGCAGTTCTTC
CDR3 protein: CASSLVELRENEQFF

clone size: NA
D gene: NA
V gene: TRBV6-4
J gene: TRBJ1-5
CDR3 DNA: TGTGCCAGCAACGAGCACCTCAATAGCAATCAGCCCCAGCATTTT
CDR3 protein: CASNEHLNSNQPQHF

clone size: NA
D gene: NA
V gene: TRBV7-8
J gene: TRBJ1-1
CDR3 DNA: TGTGCCAGCAGCTTATGGCTTAACACTGAAGCTTTCTTT
CDR3 protein: CASSLWLNTEAFF

clone size: few
D gene: NA
V gene: TRBV29-1
J gene: TRBJ1-2
CDR3 DNA: TGCAGCGTTCGCGACGAATATGGCTACACCTTC
CDR3 protein: CSVRDEYGYTF

clone size: NA
D gene: TRBD2
V gene: TRBV19
J gene: TRBJ2-5
CDR3 DNA: TGTGCCAGTAGTCCCGGGAGGGAAATTCAAGAGACCCAGTACTTC
CDR3 protein: CASSPGREIQETQYF

clone size: NA
D gene: NA
V gene: TRBV27
J gene: TRBJ1-1
CDR3 DNA: TGTGCCAGCGGTCCCAGGGGACGCACTGAAGCTTTCTTT
CDR3 protein: CASGPRGRTEAFF

clone size: NA
D gene: NA
V gene: TRBV29-1
J gene: TRBJ2-1
CDR3 DNA: TGCAGCGTTGTCGGGCATGAGCAGTTCTTC
CDR3 protein: CSVVGHEQFF

clone size: few
D gene: TRBD1
V gene: TRBV27
J gene: TRBJ1-6
CDR3 DNA: TGTGCCAGCAGTTGGACAGGGGCTAATTCACCCCTCCACTTT
CDR3 protein: CASSWTGANSPLHF

clone size: NA
D gene: TRBD1
V gene: TRBV19
J gene: TRBJ2-7
CDR3 DNA: TGTGCCAGTAGTATCCTAGACAGGGTTGACGAGCAGTACTTC
CDR3 protein: CASSILDRVDEQYF

clone size: few
D gene: NA
V gene: TRBV29-1
J gene: TRBJ2-2
CDR3 DNA: TGCAGCGTAAGGGGTCAAAACACCGGGGAGCTGTTTTTT
CDR3 protein: CSVRGQNTGELFF

clone size: NA
D gene: NA
V gene: TRBV7-9
J gene: TRBJ1-1
CDR3 DNA: TGTGCCACTCGAGACTGGGACACTGAAGCTTTCTTT
CDR3 protein: CATRDWDTEAFF

clone size: NA
D gene: TRBD1
V gene: TRBV6-6
J gene: TRBJ2-3
CDR3 DNA: TGTGCCAGCAGCCCCACGGGTGGCAGGGGGCCAGATACGCAGTATTTT
CDR3 protein: CASSPTGGRGPDTQYF

clone size: few
D gene: NA
V gene: TRBV5-8
J gene: TRBJ2-1
CDR3 DNA: TGTGCCAGCAGGGGCCATGAGCAGTTCTTC
CDR3 protein: CASRGHEQFF